The following is a T cell receptor (beta chain) sequence with its context. These data belong to a study of blood T cell repertoires in COVID-19. The trim removed 2 bases at V and 5 bases at J, leaving 10 bases unmatched. The CDR3 runs to 16 residues. Germline V CDR1 and CDR2: SGHRS, YFSETQ. Individuals aged roughly 18 to 100 years were recruited from approximately 22 US areas. Participants reported their clinical history, and cohort assignment relied on those reports. This table comes from immunoSEQ multiplex PCR, and its TCRdb copy is limited to in-frame clones, with some not included. The table records 200,000 or so clones, roughly 80% of them present only once.

The chain has TRBV5-1 and TRBJ2-3; TRBD2 agrees at 8 bases. Sequencing was done on a sample of PBMCs or T cells enriched from blood (not recorded which). This TCR was recovered from a man in his forties who had recovered from COVID-19. In DNA form, the CDR3 reads TGCGCCAGCAGCTTCCTTATAAGCGGGGGCGAAGATACGCAGTATTTT. Translated, it gives CASSFLISGGEDTQYF.